Following are 18 T cell receptor beta chains from one sample sequenced in a study of CD8 T cells in Susac syndrome (dated by TCRdb to the late 2010s). Receptors were amplified or captured by the immunoSEQ multiplex PCR assay. RNA was extracted with the RNeasy kit and 0.5 to 1 ug was reverse transcribed using random hexamers. The raw public data were reprocessed by TCRdb itself: fastp quality trimming at Q25, MiXCR clonotype calling, in-frame beta chains only. CDR3 protein sequences are deduplicated, and each keeps its most common genes and DNA. Within this sample are about 210,000 distinct CDR3 sequences, with over 90% of them counted one time only. The ten largest clones add up to about 0.15% of the sample. What was sequenced was CD4+ T cells from PBMCs. Source of these receptors: a human donor with Susac syndrome.

The genes are TRBV7-6 and TRBJ1-4; D is possibly TRBD1 (5 bases). Germline loops: CDR1 SGHVS, CDR2 FNYEAQ. The CDR3 covers 15 residues. V was shortened by 3 bases and J by 6 bases, with 14 bases between the two germline ends. In DNA, the CDR3 is TGTGCCAGCAGCTTTGGGGGATTCTCCGATGAAAAACTGTTTTTT. It specifies CASSFGGFSDEKLFF. Full variable domain (rest looked up from reference TRBV7-6 and TRBJ1-4): GAGVSQSPRYKVTKRGQDVALRCDPISGHVSLYWYRQALGQGPEFLTYFNYEAQQDKSGLPNDRFSAERPEGSISTLTIQRTEQRDSAMYRCASSFGGFSDEKLFFGSGTQLSVL.

This sequence joins TRBV6-1 and TRBJ2-4, with 8 bases lining up with TRBD1. Germline V gene sequence: CDR1 MNHNS, CDR2 SASEGT. The trim removed 5 bases at V and 7 bases at J, leaving 16 bases unmatched. The length of the CDR3 is 17 residues. The CDR3 nucleotides read TGTGCCAGCAGTACAGTAGGACAGGGAAGCCCTCTCAACATTCAGTACTTC. As protein: CASSTVGQGSPLNIQYF.

CDR3 loop: CAWKRQGLNTGELFF. For the CDR3, the DNA is TGTGCCTGGAAAAGACAGGGCCTGAACACCGGGGAGCTGTTTTTT. J is TRBJ2-2 and V is TRBV30; 7 nucleotides line up with TRBD1. The V gene end was trimmed by 4 bases and the J gene end by 1 base; junction bases not matched to a gene: 6. There are 15 residues in the CDR3. Germline CDR1 reads GTSNPN; CDR2 reads SVGIG (reference sequence).

The V gene is TRBV20-1, the J gene TRBJ1-2, with TRBD1 matching over 7 bases. The CDR3 loop spans 12 amino acids. Trimming at V came to 5 bases and at J to 7 bases, leaving 7 bases not matched to a gene. The V gene's germline CDR1 is DFQATT and CDR2 SNEGSKA (reference sequence). The DNA for the CDR3 is TGCAGTGCTGGTCAGGGGGTCTTTGGCTACACCTTC. Encoded protein: CSAGQGVFGYTF.

The chain recombines TRBV4-1 with TRBJ2-7, with TRBD1 identical over 8 bases. V lost 5 bases to trimming and J lost 5 bases; unmatched junction nucleotides: 8. Germline CDR1 MGHRA, CDR2 YSYEKL. CDR3 length equals 14 residues. The chain's CDR3 is CASSGTGPRHEQYF. CDR3 nucleotide sequence: TGCGCCAGCAGCGGGACAGGCCCTCGACACGAGCAGTACTTC.

This clonotype was observed a single time. V usage is TRBV6-6 and J usage is TRBJ1-5, with 9 bases fitting TRBD1. Germline-derived CDR1 and CDR2 are MNHNY and SVGAGI (reference sequence). The CDR3 sequence is 15 residues long. V lost 0 bases to trimming and J lost 6 bases; unmatched junction nucleotides: 3. Written as DNA, the CDR3 is TGTGCCAGCAGTTACTCGGGGACAGGGCTTCAGCCCCAGCATTTT. It codes for CASSYSGTGLQPQHF.

The genes are TRBV28 and TRBJ1-1, with a tentative D call TRBD1 (5 bases). Trimming removed 8 bases from V and 0 bases from J, with 16 bases in between. This CDR3 is 15 amino acids long. Germline V gene data show CDR1 as MDHEN and CDR2 as SYDVKM. DNA of the CDR3: TGTGCCAGCGACTCCTGGGGGGGGATGAACACTGAAGCTTTCTTT. Its protein product is CASDSWGGMNTEAFF. Variable domain in full (rest from reference TRBV28 and TRBJ1-1): DVKVTQSSRYLVKRTGEKVFLECVQDMDHENMFWYRQDPGLGLRLIYFSYDVKMKEKGDIPEGYSVSREKKERFSLILESASTNQTSMYLCASDSWGGMNTEAFFGQGTRLTVV.

This clonotype has just one count. J is TRBJ2-1 and V is TRBV20-1, with D hard to call. The germline V gene encodes CDR1 DFQATT and CDR2 SNEGSKA (reference sequence). This CDR3 region has 11 residues. The germline V and J ends were trimmed by 2 bases and 4 bases, with 3 bases remaining between them. The CDR3 coding sequence is TGCAGTGCTAGACAGTACAATGAGCAGTTCTTC. Translated: CSARQYNEQFF.

The CDR3 coding sequence is TGTGCCTGGAGACATGGGGGTGAGCAGTTCTTC. Translation: CAWRHGGEQFF. V is TRBV30 and J is TRBJ2-1, with D perhaps given as TRBD1 or TRBD2 (5 bases each). The V and J ends lost 3 bases and 9 bases respectively, with 9 bases between them. CDR1 GTSNPN and CDR2 SVGIG come from the germline V gene (reference sequence). This CDR3 has 11 residues.

The CDR3 here is CSAAWDRGRDQPQHF. DNA of the CDR3: TGCAGTGCTGCCTGGGACAGGGGCCGCGATCAGCCCCAGCATTTT. This chain uses TRBV20-1 with TRBJ1-5, with 10 positions matching TRBD1. Germline-derived CDR1 and CDR2 are DFQATT and SNEGSKA (reference sequence). J gave up 5 bases and V 5 bases, and 9 bases lay outside the gene matches. The length of the CDR3 is 15 residues.

The chain employs TRBV14 and TRBJ2-1; D uncertain. V lost 4 bases to trimming and J lost 1 base, with 11 bases between them. Germline CDR1 is SGHDN and CDR2 is FVKESK. The CDR3 spans 15 residues. The CDR3 nucleotides read TGTGCCAGCAGCCCCCAGGTGGAGTCCTACAATGAGCAGTTCTTC. Its translation is CASSPQVESYNEQFF.

This clonotype was detected only once. The V and J genes are TRBV7-9 and TRBJ1-6, with D hard to call. The CDR3 length is 14 residues. Germline values: CDR1 SEHNR, CDR2 FQNEAQ (reference sequence). Trimming removed 5 bases from V and 11 bases from J, with 16 bases in between. CDR3 nucleotides: TGTGCCAGCAGCCCCCGGGCCGGAGTGGCACCCCTCCACTTT. Protein product: CASSPRAGVAPLHF. Full variable domain (outside the CDR3, taken from reference TRBV7-9 and TRBJ1-6): DTGVSQNPRHKITKRGQNVTFRCDPISEHNRLYWYRQTLGQGPEFLTYFQNEAQLEKSRLLSDRFSAERPKGSFSTLEIQRTEQGDSAMYLCASSPRAGVAPLHFGNGTRLTVT.

This clonotype was seen once. This chain uses TRBV19 with TRBJ1-1; possible D gene TRBD1, 5 bases. Trimming took off 9 bases at V and 0 bases at J, with 8 bases between the two ends. The CDR3 is 12 amino acids. Germline CDR1 LNHDA, CDR2 SQIVND (reference sequence). The CDR3 region is CASRALNTEAFF. DNA of the CDR3: TGTGCCAGCAGGGCGCTGAACACTGAAGCTTTCTTT.

The chain joins TRBV6-2 or TRBV6-3 to TRBJ2-3; no clear D. The germline V gene encodes CDR1 MNHEY and CDR2 SVGEGT. V was clipped by 6 bases and J by 5 bases, with 12 bases between them. The CDR3 totals 13 residues. The CDR3 region has the DNA TGTGCCAGCAGCCCCGTGACTGTAGATACGCAGTATTTT. It specifies CASSPVTVDTQYF.

V gene TRBV29-1 combines with J gene TRBJ1-1; possible D gene TRBD1, 6 bases. Germline V gene data show CDR1 as SQVTM and CDR2 as ANQGSEA. Trimming took off 8 bases at V and 0 bases at J, with 13 bases between the two ends. There are 13 residues in the CDR3. The CDR3 DNA reads TGCAGCATCGGGGGGCTTATGAACACTGAAGCTTTCTTT. This encodes CSIGGLMNTEAFF. The full variable domain, completed using reference TRBV29-1 and TRBJ1-1, is SAVISQKPSRDICQRGTSLTIQCQVDSQVTMMFWYRQQPGQSLTLIATANQGSEATYESGFVIDKFPISRPNLTFSTLTVSNMSPEDSSIYLCSIGGLMNTEAFFGQGTRLTVV.

V gene TRBV5-4 combines with J gene TRBJ2-2; 11 bases fit TRBD2. The germline V gene encodes CDR1 SGHNT and CDR2 YYREEE (reference sequence). The CDR3 runs to 15 residues. With V trimmed by 3 bases and J by 7 bases, 5 bases remained unmatched. In DNA form, the CDR3 reads TGTGCCAGCAGCTCTGGACTAGCGGGTTTCGGGGAGCTGTTTTTT. Its protein is CASSSGLAGFGELFF. The complete variable domain, with remaining parts taken from reference TRBV5-4 and TRBJ2-2, reads ETGVTQSPTHLIKTRGQQVTLRCSSQSGHNTVSWYQQALGQGPQFIFQYYREEENGRGNFPPRFSGLQFPNYSSELNVNALELDDSALYLCASSSGLAGFGELFFGEGSRLTVL.

This rearrangement joins TRBV7-2 to TRBJ2-3; a possible D gene is TRBD2 (6 bases). Looked up from germline, CDR1 is SGHTA and CDR2 is FQGNSA. V shed 5 bases and J shed 5 bases, with 20 bases lying between them. This CDR3 has 16 residues. The CDR3 loop reads CASSARDSAAKDTQYF. The DNA for the CDR3 is TGTGCCAGCAGCGCCCGGGACTCCGCCGCCAAAGATACGCAGTATTTT. The whole variable domain, remainder taken from reference TRBV7-2 and TRBJ2-3, is GAGVSQSPSNKVTEKGKDVELRCDPISGHTALYWYRQSLGQGLEFLIYFQGNSAPDKSGLPSDRFSAERTGGSVSTLTIQRTQQEDSAVYLCASSARDSAAKDTQYFGPGTRLTVL.

V and J are TRBV4-3 and TRBJ1-5; D uncertain. Germline assignment: CDR1 LGHNA and CDR2 YSLEER. The CDR3 consists of 15 residues. Trimming pared 3 bases from V and 0 bases from J, leaving 9 bases between. The CDR3 DNA reads as TGCGCCAGCAGCCAGAGCCGTTATAGCAATCAGCCCCAGCATTTT. Translating gives CASSQSRYSNQPQHF.